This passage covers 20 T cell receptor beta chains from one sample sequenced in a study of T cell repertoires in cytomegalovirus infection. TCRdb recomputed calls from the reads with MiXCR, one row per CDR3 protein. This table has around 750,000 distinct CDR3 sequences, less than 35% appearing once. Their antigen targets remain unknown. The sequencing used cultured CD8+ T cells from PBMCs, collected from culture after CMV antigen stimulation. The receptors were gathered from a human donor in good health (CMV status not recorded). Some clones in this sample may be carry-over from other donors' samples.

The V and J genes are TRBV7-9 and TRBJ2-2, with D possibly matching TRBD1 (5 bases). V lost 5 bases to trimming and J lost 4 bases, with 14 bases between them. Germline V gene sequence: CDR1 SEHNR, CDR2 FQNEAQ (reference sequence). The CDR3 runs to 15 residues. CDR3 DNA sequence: TGTGCCAGCAGCCCCTACCAGGGAATCACCGGGGAGCTGTTTTTT. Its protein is CASSPYQGITGELFF.

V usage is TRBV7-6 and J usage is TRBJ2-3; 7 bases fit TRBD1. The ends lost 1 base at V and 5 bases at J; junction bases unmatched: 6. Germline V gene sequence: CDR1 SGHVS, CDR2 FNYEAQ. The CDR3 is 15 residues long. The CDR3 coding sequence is TGTGCCAGCAGCTTAGAAGGACAGGCCGTAGATACGCAGTATTTT. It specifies CASSLEGQAVDTQYF.

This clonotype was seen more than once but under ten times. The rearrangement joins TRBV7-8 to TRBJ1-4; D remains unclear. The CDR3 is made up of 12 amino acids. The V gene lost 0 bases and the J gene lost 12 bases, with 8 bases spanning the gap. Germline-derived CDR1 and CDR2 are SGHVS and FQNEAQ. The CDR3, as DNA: TGTGCCAGCAGCTTAGCGGAGAGGGAACTGTTTTTT. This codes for CASSLAERELFF.

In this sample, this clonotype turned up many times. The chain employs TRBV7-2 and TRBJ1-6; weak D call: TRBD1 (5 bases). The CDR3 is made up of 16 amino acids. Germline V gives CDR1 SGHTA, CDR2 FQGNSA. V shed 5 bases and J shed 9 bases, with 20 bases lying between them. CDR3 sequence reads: CASSGRTGRAISPLHF. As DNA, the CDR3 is TGTGCCAGCAGCGGCCGGACGGGCAGGGCTATTTCACCCCTCCACTTT.

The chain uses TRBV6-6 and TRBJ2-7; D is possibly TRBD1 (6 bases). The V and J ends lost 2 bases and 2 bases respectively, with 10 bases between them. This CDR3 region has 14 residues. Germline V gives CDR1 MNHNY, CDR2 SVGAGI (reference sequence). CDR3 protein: CASSYENRAYEQYF. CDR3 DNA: TGTGCCAGCAGTTACGAGAACAGGGCCTACGAGCAGTACTTC.

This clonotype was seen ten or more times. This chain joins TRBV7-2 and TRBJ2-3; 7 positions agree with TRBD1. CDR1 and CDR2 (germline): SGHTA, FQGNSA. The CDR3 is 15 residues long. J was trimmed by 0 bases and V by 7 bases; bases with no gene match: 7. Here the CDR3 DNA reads TGTGCCAGCACCTTTAGGGGGCGAAGCACAGATACGCAGTATTTT. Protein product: CASTFRGRSTDTQYF.

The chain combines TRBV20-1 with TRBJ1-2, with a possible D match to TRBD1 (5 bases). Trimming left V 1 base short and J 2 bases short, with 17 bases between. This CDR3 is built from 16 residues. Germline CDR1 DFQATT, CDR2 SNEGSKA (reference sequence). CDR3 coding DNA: TGCAGTGCTAGAGTCTTTGCCCAGGGCCAAAACTATGGCTACACCTTC. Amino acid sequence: CSARVFAQGQNYGYTF.

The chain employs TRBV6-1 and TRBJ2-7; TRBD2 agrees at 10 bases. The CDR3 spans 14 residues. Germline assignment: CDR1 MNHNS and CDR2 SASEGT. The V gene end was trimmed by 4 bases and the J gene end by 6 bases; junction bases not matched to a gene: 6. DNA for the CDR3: TGTGCCAGCAGTGCAAGCGGGGGGGCTTTCGAGCAGTACGTC. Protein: CASSASGGAFEQYV.

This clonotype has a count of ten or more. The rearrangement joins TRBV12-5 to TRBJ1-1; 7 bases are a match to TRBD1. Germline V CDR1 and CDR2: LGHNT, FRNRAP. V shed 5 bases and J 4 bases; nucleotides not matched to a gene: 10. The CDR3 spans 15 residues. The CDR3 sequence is CASGNGDSWITEAFF. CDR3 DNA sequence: TGTGCTAGTGGTAATGGGGACAGTTGGATCACTGAAGCTTTCTTT.

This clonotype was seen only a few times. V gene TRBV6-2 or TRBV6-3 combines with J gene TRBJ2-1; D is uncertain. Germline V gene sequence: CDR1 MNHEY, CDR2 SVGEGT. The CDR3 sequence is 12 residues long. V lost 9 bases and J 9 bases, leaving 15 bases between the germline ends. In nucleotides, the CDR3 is TGTGCCAGTCTTTTTCAATCCGGTGAGCAGTTCTTC. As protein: CASLFQSGEQFF.

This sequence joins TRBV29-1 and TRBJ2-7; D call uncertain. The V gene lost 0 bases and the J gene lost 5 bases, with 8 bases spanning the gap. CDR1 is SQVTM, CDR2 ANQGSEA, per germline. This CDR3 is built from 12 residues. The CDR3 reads CSVEDLGNEQYF. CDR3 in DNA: TGCAGCGTTGAAGATTTAGGGAACGAGCAGTACTTC.

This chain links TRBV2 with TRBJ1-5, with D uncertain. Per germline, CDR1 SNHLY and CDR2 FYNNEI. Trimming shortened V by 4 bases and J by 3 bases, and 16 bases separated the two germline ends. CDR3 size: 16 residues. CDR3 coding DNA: TGTGCCAGCAGTGTGGCCCTCCGGGAGCCCAATCAGCCCCAGCATTTT. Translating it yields CASSVALREPNQPQHF.

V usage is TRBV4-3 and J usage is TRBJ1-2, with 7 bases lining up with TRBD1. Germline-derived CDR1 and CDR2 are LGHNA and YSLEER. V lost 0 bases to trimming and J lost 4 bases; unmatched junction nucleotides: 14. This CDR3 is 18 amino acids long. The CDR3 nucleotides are TGCGCCAGCAGCCAAGACTCGCTTGGGACAGAGGGGCCCTATGGCTACACCTTC. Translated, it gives CASSQDSLGTEGPYGYTF.

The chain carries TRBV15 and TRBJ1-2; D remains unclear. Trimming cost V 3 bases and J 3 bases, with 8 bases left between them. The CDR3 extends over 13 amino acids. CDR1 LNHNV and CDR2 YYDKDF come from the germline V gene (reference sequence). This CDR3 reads CATSSRPDYGYTF. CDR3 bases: TGTGCCACCAGCAGTCGGCCAGACTATGGCTACACCTTC. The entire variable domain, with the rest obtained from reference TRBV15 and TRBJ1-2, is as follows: DAMVIQNPRYQVTQFGKPVTLSCSQTLNHNVMYWYQQKSSQAPKLLFHYYDKDFNNEADTPDNFQSRRPNTSFCFLDIRSPGLGDTAMYLCATSSRPDYGYTFGSGTRLTVV.

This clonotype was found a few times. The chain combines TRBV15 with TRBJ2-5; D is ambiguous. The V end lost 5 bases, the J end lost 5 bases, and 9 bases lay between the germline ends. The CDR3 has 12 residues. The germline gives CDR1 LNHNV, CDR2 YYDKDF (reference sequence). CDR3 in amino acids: CATSFLRETQYF. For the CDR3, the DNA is TGTGCCACCAGCTTCCTCCGGGAGACCCAGTACTTC.

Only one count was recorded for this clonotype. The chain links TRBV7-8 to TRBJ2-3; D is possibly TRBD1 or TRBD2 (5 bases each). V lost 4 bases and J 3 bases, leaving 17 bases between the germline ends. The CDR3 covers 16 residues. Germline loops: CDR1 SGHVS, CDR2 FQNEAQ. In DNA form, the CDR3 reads TGTGCCAGCAGCTCCCCGTCGAGGGGTTGGACAGATACGCAGTATTTT. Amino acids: CASSSPSRGWTDTQYF.

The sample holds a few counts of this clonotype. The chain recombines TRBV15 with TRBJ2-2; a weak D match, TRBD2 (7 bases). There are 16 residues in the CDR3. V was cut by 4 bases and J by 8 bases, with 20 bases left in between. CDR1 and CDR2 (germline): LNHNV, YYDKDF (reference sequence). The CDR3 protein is CATSKGRGAHQGELFF. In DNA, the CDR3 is TGTGCCACCAGCAAGGGTCGGGGGGCCCACCAAGGGGAGCTGTTTTTT.

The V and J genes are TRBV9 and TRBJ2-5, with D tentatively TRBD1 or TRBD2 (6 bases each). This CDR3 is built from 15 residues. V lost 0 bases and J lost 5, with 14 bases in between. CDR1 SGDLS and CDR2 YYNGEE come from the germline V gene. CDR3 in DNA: TGTGCCAGCAGCGTAGTTAACGGGGGCCGTGAGACCCAGTACTTC. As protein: CASSVVNGGRETQYF.

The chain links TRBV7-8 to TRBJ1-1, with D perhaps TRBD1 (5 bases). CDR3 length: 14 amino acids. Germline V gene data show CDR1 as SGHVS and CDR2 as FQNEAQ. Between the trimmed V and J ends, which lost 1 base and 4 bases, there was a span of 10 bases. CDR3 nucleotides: TGTGCCAGCAGCTTAGGGCACGGGGGCACTGAAGCTTTCTTT. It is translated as CASSLGHGGTEAFF.

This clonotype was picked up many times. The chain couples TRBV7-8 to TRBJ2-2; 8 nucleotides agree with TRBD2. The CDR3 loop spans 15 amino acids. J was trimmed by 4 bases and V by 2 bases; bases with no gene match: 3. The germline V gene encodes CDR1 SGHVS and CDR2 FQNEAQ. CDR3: CASSLRAGGTGELFF. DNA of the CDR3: TGTGCCAGCAGCTTAAGGGCGGGGGGCACCGGGGAGCTGTTTTTT.